This T cell receptor (beta chain) was sequenced during a study of blood T cell repertoires in COVID-19. For the study at large: PBMCs, B-cell-depleted T cells, or T cells provided the cDNA or gDNA that made up the material.

Under the authors' procedure: Cell counts per sample came from amplifying reference gene primers. The method was immunoSEQ multiplex PCR; TCRdb's version includes in-frame clones alone and lacks a portion of them. The V and J calls and clone size are taken from that table; D and trimming were inferred from the DNA. Of about 45,000 clones listed, roughly 87% are singletons. There are 15 residues in the CDR3. V gave up 5 bases and J gave up 4 bases; unmatched junction bases: 10. CDR1 and CDR2 (germline): SEHNR, FQNEAQ (reference sequence). The chain uses TRBV7-9 and TRBJ1-2, with 7 bases fitting TRBD1. Source material: peripheral blood. The clonotype originates from a human donor in a cohort sampled during active COVID-19. CDR3 sequence reads: CASSPKGTEPYGYTF. The CDR3 DNA sequence: TGTGCCAGCAGCCCCAAGGGGACAGAACCCTATGGCTACACCTTC.